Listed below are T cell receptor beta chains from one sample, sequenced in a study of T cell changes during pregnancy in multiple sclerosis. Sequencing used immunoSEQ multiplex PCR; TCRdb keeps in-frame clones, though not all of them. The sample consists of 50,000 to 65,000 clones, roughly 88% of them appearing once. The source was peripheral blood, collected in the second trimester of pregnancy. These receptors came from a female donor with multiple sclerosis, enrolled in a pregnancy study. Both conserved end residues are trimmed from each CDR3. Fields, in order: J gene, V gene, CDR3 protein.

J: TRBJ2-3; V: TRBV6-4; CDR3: ASSGTGGTDTQY
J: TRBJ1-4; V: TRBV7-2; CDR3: ASSLRQGDEKLF
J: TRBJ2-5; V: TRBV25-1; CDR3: ASSAVLAGVPTQY
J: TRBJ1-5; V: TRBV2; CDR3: ASAAEPISKPQH
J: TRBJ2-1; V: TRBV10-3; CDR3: AISPSILAATYNEQF
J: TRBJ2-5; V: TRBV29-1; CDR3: SHIRTGGQETQY
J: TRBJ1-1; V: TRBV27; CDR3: ASSISGQGVSEAF
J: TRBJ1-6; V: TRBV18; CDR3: ASSRPPLGGSPLH
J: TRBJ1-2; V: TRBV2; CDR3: ASSSQGLGGYT
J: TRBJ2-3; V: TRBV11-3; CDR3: ASSSHPQRGAGTDTQY
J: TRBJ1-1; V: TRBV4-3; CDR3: ASSQEWSPGAF
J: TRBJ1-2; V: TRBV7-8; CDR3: ASSPWTGFGYT
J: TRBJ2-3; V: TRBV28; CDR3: ASRGGQGSDTQY
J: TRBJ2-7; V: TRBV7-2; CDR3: ASSPSPGTVGIEQY
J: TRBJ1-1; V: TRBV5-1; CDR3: ASSTGESGTEAF
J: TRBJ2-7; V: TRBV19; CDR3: ASSIVGTGTYEQY
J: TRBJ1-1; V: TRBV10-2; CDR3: ASSDLGPRDTEAF
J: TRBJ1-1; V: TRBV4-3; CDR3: ASSQRPRADTEAF